This T cell receptor (beta chain) was documented in a study of T cells after yellow fever vaccination. At the level of the study: Where fractions had low cell numbers, libraries were prepared from them with the SMART-Seq v4 Ultra Low Input RNA kit. Overall study findings and caveats: Once the booster was given, most primary-vaccination clones reappeared, at approximately 97% for CD4 and over 75% for CD8.

Using its own MiXCR run on the 5' RACE reads, TCRdb lists one record per CDR3 protein. Among about 360,000 distinct CDR3 sequences listed, around 6.4% were seen once. This CDR3 region has 11 residues. This clonotype has a handful of counts. Its antigen is unidentified. The origin of this receptor is a man younger than 40 who received the YFV17D yellow fever vaccine. The sequencing used PBMCs, collected 5 days after the yellow fever booster vaccination. The chain links TRBV21-1 to TRBJ2-1. TRBV21-1 is an annotated pseudogene. DNA for the CDR3: TGTGCCAGCCCCGACAAGAATGAGCAGTTCTTC. Its translation is CASPDKNEQFF.